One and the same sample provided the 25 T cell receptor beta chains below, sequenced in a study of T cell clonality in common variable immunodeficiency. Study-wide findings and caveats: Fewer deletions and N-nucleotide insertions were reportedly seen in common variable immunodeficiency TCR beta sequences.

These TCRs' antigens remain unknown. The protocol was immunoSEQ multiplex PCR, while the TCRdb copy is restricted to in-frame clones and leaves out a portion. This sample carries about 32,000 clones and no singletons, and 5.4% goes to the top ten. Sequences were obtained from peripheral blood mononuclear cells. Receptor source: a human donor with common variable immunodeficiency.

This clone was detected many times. CDR3 sequence: CASSYARIRRGTDTQYF. The DNA read from the CDR3 is TGTGCCAGCAGTTACGCCCGTATACGCAGGGGCACAGATACG. V usage is TRBV6-2 or TRBV6-3 and J usage is TRBJ2-3; TRBD1 might be the D (5 bases). The read ends 3 residues before the CDR3 terminus; that terminus is restored from the germline J gene. Germline V gives CDR1 MNHEY, CDR2 SVGEGT. Trimming removed 2 bases from V and 1 base from J, with 16 bases in between. CDR3 length: 17 residues.

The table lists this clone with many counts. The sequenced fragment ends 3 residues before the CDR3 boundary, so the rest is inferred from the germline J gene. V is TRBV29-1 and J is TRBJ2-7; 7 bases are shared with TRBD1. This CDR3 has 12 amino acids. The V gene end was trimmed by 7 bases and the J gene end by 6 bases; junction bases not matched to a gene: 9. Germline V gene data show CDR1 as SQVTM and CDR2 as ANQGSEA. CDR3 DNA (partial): TGCAGCGCCGCCCAGGCAGGGGGCGAG. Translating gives CSAAQAGGE. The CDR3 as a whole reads CSAAQAGGEQYF.

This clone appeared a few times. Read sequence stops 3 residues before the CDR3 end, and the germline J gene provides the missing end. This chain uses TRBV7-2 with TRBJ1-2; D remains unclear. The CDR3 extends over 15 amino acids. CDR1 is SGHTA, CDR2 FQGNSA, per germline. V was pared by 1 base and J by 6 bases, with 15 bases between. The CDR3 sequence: CASSLVTADIDGYTF. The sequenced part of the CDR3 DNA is TGTGCCAGCAGCTTAGTAACAGCTGACATTGATGGC.

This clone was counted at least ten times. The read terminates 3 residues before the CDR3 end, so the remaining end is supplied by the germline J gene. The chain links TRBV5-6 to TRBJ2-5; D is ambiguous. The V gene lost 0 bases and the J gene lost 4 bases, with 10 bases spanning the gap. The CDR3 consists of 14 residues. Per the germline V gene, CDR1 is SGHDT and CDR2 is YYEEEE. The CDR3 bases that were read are TGTGCCAGCAGCTTGGCATCACCGGGAGAGACC. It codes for CASSLASPGET. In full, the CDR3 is CASSLASPGETQYF.

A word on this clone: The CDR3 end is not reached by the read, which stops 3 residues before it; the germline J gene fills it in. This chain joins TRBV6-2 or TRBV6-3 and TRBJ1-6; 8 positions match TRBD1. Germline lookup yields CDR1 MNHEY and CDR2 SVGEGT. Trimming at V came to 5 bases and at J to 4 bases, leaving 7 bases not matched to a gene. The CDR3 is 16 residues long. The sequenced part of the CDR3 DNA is TGTGCCAGCAGTCCCCACGGGACAGGTTATAATTCACCC. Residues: CASSPHGTGYNSP. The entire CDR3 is CASSPHGTGYNSPLHF.

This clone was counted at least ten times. CDR3 DNA (partial): TGTGCCAGTAGTCCGACAAGCGGGGGGAACACCGGGGAG. Translation: CASSPTSGGNTGE. In full, the CDR3 reads CASSPTSGGNTGELFF. The chain couples TRBV19 to TRBJ2-2; 8 bases are a match to TRBD2. The CDR3 end is not reached by the read, which stops 3 residues before it; the germline J gene fills it in. Looked up from germline, CDR1 is LNHDA and CDR2 is SQIVND (reference sequence). The ends lost 5 bases at V and 1 base at J; junction bases unmatched: 6. The CDR3 covers 16 residues.

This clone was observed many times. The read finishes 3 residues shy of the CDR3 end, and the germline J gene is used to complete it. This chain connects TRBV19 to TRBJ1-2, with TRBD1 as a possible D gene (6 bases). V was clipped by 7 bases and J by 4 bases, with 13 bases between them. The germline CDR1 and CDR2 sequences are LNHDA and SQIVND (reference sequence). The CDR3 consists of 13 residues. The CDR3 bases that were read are TGTGCCAGTACCCGGGACACCTTCTATGGC. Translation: CASTRDTFYG. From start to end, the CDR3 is CASTRDTFYGYTF.

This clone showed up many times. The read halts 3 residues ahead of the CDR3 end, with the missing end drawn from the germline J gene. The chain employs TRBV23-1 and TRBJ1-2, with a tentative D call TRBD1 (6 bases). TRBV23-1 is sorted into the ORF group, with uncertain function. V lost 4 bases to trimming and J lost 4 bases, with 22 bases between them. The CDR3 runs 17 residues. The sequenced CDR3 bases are TGCGCCAGCAGTCGCAACCTCCAACAGGGTGATGGCTATGGC. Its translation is CASSRNLQQGDGYG. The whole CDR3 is CASSRNLQQGDGYGYTF.

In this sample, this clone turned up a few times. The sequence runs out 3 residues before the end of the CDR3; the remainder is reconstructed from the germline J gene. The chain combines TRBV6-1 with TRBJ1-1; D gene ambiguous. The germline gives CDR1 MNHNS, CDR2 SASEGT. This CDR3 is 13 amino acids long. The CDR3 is CASRELPSDEAFF. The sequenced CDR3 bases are TGTGCCAGCAGGGAACTCCCTAGCGACGAA.

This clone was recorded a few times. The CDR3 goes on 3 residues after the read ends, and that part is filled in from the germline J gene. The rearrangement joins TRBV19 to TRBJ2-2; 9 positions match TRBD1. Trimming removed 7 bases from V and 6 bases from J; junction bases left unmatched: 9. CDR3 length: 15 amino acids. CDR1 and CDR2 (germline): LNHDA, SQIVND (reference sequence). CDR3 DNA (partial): TGTGCCAGTAAGTCGACAGGGGGAGGCGCCGGGGAG. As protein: CASKSTGGGAGE. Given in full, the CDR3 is CASKSTGGGAGELFF.

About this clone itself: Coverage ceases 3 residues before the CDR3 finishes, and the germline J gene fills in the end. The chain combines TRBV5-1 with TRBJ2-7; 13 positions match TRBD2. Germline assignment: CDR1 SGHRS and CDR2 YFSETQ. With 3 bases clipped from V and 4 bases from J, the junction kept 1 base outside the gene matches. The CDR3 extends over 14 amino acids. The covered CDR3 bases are TGCGCCAGCAGCTGGACTAGCGGGAGATACGAG. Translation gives CASSWTSGRYE. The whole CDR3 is CASSWTSGRYEQYF.

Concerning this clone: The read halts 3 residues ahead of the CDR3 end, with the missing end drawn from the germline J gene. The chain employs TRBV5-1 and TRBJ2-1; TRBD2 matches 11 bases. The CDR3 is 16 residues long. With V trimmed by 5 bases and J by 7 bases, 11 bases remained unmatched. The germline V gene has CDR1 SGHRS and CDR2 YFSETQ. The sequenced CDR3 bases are TGCGCCAGCAGGGGTTTAACTAGCGGGGGTAGTAATGAG. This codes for CASRGLTSGGSNE. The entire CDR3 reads CASRGLTSGGSNEQFF.

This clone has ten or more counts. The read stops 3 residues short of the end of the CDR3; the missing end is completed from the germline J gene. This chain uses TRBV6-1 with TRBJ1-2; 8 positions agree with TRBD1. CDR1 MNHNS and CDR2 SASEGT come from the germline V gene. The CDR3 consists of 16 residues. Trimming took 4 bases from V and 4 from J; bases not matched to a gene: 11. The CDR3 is CASSAETGEGRYGYTF. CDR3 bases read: TGTGCCAGCAGTGCAGAGACAGGGGAGGGTCGCTATGGC.

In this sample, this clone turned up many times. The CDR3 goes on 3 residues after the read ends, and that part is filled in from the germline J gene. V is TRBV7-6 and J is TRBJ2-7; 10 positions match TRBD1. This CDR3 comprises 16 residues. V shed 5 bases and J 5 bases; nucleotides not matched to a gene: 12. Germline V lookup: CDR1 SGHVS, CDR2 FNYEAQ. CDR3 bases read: TGTGCCAGCAGCACGACCGGGACAGGGGTCGTCCACGAG. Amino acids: CASSTTGTGVVHE. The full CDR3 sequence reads CASSTTGTGVVHEQYF.

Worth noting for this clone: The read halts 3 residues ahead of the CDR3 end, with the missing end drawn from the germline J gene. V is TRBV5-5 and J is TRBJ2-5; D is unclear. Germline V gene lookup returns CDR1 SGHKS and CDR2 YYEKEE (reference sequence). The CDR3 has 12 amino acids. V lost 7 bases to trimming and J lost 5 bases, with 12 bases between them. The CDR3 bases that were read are TGTGCCAGCTCAGAGAACGAGGAGACC. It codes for CASSENEET. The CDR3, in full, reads CASSENEETQYF.

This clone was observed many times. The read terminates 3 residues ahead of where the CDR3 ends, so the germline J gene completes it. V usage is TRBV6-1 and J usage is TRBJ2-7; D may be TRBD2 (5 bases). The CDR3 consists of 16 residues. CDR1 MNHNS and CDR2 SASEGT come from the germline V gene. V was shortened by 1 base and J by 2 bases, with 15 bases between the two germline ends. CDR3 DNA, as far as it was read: TGTGCCAGCAGTGAAGTGTCCGGACTCCAAACCTACGAG. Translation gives CASSEVSGLQTYE. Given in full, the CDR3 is CASSEVSGLQTYEQYF.

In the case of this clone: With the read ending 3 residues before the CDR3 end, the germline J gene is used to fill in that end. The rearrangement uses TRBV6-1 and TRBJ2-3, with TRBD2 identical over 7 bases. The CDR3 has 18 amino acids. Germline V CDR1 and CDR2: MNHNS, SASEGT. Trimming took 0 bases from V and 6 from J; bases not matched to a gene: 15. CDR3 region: CASSEASWTSGDFDTQYF. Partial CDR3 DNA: TGTGCCAGCAGTGAAGCCTCATGGACTAGTGGGGACTTTGATACG.

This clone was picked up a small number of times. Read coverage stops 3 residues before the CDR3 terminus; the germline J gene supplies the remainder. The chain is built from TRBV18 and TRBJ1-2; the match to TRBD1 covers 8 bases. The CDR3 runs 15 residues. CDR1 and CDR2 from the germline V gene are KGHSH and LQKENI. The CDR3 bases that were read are TGTGCCAGCTCACCAAAAACCGGGACAGGACTCGGC. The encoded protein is CASSPKTGTGLG. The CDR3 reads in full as CASSPKTGTGLGYTF.

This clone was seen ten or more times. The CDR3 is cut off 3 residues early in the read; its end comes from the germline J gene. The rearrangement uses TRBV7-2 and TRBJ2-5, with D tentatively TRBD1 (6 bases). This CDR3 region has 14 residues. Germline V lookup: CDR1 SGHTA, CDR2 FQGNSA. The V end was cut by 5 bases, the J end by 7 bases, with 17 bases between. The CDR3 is CASSPKFLRGTQYF. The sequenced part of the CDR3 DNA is TGTGCCAGCAGCCCAAAATTCCTCAGGGGGACC. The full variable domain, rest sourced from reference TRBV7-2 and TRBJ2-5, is GAGVSQSPSNKVTEKGKDVELRCDPISGHTALYWYRQSLGQGLEFLIYFQGNSAPDKSGLPSDRFSAERTGGSVSTLTIQRTQQEDSAVYLCASSPKFLRGTQYFGPGTRLLVL.

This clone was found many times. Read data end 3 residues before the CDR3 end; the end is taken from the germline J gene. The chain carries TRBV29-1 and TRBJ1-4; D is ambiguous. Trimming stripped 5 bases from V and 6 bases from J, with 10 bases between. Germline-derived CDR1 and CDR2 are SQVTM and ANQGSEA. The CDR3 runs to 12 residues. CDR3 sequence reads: CSVSAAHEKLFF. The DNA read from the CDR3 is TGCAGCGTTTCGGCGGCGCATGAAAAA.

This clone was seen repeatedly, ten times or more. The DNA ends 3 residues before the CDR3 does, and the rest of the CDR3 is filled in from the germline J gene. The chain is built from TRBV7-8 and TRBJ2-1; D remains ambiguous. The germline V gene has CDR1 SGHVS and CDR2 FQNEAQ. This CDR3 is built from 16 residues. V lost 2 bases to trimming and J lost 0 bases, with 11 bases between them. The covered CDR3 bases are TGTGCCAGCAGCTTAAACCCTGCGAGCTCCTACAATGAG. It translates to CASSLNPASSYNE. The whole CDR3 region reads CASSLNPASSYNEQFF.

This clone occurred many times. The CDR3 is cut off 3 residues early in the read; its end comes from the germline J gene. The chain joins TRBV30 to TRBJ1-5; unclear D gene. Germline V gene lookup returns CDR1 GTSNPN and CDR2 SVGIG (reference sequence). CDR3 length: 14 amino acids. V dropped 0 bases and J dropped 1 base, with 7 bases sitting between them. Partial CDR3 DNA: TGTGCCTGGAGTGTACTAGACAGCAATCAGCCC. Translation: CAWSVLDSNQP. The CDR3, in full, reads CAWSVLDSNQPQHF.

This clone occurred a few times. Incomplete CDR3 DNA: TGTGCCAGCAGCTTACAACAGGGCGACCAGCCC. Protein: CASSLQQGDQP. The full-length CDR3 reads as CASSLQQGDQPQHF. V gene TRBV7-2 combines with J gene TRBJ1-5, with a possible D match to TRBD1 (6 bases). The DNA ends 3 residues before the CDR3 does, and the rest of the CDR3 is filled in from the germline J gene. The CDR3 length is 14 residues. V lost 2 bases, J lost 7 bases, and 12 bases lay in between. Germline V gene sequence: CDR1 SGHTA, CDR2 FQGNSA. Looking up the rest from reference TRBV7-2 and TRBJ1-5 gives the full variable domain: GAGVSQSPSNKVTEKGKDVELRCDPISGHTALYWYRQSLGQGLEFLIYFQGNSAPDKSGLPSDRFSAERTGGSVSTLTIQRTQQEDSAVYLCASSLQQGDQPQHFGDGTRLSIL.

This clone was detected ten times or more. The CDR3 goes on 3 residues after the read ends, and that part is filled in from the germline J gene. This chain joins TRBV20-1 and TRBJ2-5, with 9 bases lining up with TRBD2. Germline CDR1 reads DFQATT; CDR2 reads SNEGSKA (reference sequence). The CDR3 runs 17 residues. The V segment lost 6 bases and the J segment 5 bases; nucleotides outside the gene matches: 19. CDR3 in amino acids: CSASITEWGLAAETQYF. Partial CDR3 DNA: TGCAGTGCGAGTATTACCGAGTGGGGACTAGCTGCGGAGACC.

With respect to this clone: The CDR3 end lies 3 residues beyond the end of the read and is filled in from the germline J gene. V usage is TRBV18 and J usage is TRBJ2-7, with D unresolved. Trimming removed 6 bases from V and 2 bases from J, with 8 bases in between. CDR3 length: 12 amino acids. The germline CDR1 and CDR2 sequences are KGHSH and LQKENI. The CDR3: CASSLAAYEQYF. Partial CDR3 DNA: TGTGCCAGCTCCCTTGCGGCCTACGAG. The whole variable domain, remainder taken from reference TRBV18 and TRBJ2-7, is NAGVMQNPRHLVRRRGQEARLRCSPMKGHSHVYWYRQLPEEGLKFMVYLQKENIIDESGMPKERFSAEFPKEGPSILRIQQVVRGDSAAYFCASSLAAYEQYFGPGTRLTVT.